This TCR beta chain appears in the sequencing data of a study of cytomegalovirus exposure and HLA in healthy donors. Overall study results and limits: Whilst most TCR sequences proved rare, a subset of public TCRs occurred across many donors.

This clone was seen just once. Its antigen is not identified. Vbeta (60) and Jbeta (13) primers were used in the PCR. Original processing methods: Roughly 80 million unique TCR beta chains, 9 million to 14 million shared, were counted in a later analysis. The protocol was immunoSEQ multiplex PCR, while the TCRdb copy is restricted to in-frame clones and leaves out a portion. That table is the source of V, J and clone size, and D and trimming were worked out from the DNA. The sample carries some 110,000 clones, approximately 80% recorded once. The material sequenced was PBMCs. This TCR came from a woman aged 18-30 years in good health and CMV-seropositive.

CDR3 coding DNA: TGTGCCAGCAGCTTAGCGGGAGGACCCTACGAGCAGTACTTC. Residues: CASSLAGGPYEQYF. This sequence joins TRBV7-9 and TRBJ2-7, with D perhaps matching TRBD2 (6 bases). Trimming shortened V by 0 bases and J by 2 bases, and 8 bases separated the two germline ends. CDR3 size: 14 residues. CDR1 is SEHNR, CDR2 FQNEAQ, per germline (reference sequence).